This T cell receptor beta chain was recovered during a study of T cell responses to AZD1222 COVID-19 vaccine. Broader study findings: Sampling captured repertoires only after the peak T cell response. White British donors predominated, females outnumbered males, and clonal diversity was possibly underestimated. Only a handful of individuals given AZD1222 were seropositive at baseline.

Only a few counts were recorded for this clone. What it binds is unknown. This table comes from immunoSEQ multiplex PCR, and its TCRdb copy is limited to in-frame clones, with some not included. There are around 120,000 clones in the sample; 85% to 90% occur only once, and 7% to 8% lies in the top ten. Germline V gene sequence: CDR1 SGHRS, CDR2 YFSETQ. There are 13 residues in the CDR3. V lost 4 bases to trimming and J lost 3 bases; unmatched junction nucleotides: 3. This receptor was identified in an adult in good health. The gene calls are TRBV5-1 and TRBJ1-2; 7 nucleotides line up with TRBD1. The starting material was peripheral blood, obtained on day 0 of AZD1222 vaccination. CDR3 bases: TGCGCCAGCAGCACCACAGGGGACTATGGCTACACCTTC. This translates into CASSTTGDYGYTF. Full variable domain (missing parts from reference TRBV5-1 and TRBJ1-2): KAGVTQTPRYLIKTRGQQVTLSCSPISGHRSVSWYQQTPGQGLQFLFEYFSETQRNKGNFPGRFSGRQFSNSRSEMNVSTLELGDSALYLCASSTTGDYGYTFGSGTRLTVV.